The present T cell receptor (beta chain) was sequenced within a study of cytomegalovirus exposure and HLA in healthy donors. Findings and caveats of the study: The authors enumerated around 150 TCR beta chains as linked to cytomegalovirus. For cytomegalovirus status, the classifier reportedly gave diagnoses with high specificity and sensitivity. CMV antigen specificity of three CMV-associated chains was confirmed in vitro.

The CDR3 sequence is 17 residues long. The V end was cut by 3 bases, the J end by 0 bases, with 15 bases between. Germline CDR1 reads MDHEN; CDR2 reads SYDVKM. The PCR used 60 Vbeta and 13 Jbeta primers. Sequencing was performed with immunoSEQ multiplex PCR; in TCRdb, only in-frame clones are kept and a portion is missing. Found here are 130,000 or so clones, around two thirds of them singletons; the top ten hold approximately 1.7%. The count of this clone is one. Its antigen remains unidentified. The specimen was PBMCs. This receptor was obtained from a male donor in good health and CMV-seronegative. The chain is built from TRBV28 and TRBJ1-5, with D perhaps TRBD1 (6 bases). The chain's CDR3 is CASSFQGILYSNQPQHF. Here the CDR3 DNA reads TGTGCCAGCAGTTTCCAGGGGATTTTATATAGCAATCAGCCCCAGCATTTT.